One and the same sample provided the 8 T cell receptor beta chains below, sequenced in a study of T cells in Graves' hyperthyroidism and ophthalmopathy. There were TCR beta CDR3 regions amplified from RNA transcripts. In the first-round RT-PCR of the TCR CDR3, the HTBI primer set was used. One entry per CDR3 protein results from TCRdb running MiXCR on the multiplex PCR reads. Of hundreds of thousands of distinct CDR3 sequences in the sample, over 11% are singletons; the top ten hold roughly 5.7%. The sequenced material came from blood. These TCRs come from a woman between 25 and 40 years old with Graves' hyperthyroidism that later progressed to Graves' ophthalmopathy.

This clonotype was recorded many times. This chain uses TRBV6-5 with TRBJ2-3; weak D call: TRBD2 (6 bases). V was shortened by 2 bases and J by 2 bases, with 11 bases between the two germline ends. CDR1 and CDR2 from the germline V gene are MNHEY and SVGAGI. The CDR3 has 15 residues. CDR3 loop: CASSYLAGPTDTQYF. The CDR3 DNA reads as TGTGCCAGCAGTTACCTGGCGGGGCCCACAGATACGCAGTATTTT.

In its sample, this clonotype was seen a few times. The rearrangement uses TRBV6-1 and TRBJ1-1, with no clear D. Germline V gene sequence: CDR1 MNHNS, CDR2 SASEGT. V dropped 6 bases and J dropped 1 base, with 12 bases sitting between them. The CDR3 runs to 14 residues. Here the CDR3 reads CASSRLDGNTEAFF. The DNA of the CDR3 is TGTGCCAGCAGCCGATTGGACGGGAACACTGAAGCTTTCTTT.

This clonotype was seen just once. A single base separates this from a much larger clone, so it may be a read error. The chain uses TRBV11-1 and TRBJ2-2; no definite D call. The CDR3 contains 14 residues. Germline loops: CDR1 SGHAT, CDR2 FQDESV (reference sequence). The CDR3 DNA sequence: TGTGCCAGCAGAGGAAGCCAGAACAACGGGGAGCTGTTTTTT. Translating it yields CASRGSQNNGELFF.

The gene calls are TRBV6-1 and TRBJ1-5; 7 nucleotides agree with TRBD1. V shed 3 bases, J shed 4 bases, and the junction held 12 bases outside the gene matches. The CDR3 runs 17 residues. Germline assignment: CDR1 MNHNS and CDR2 SASEGT. As DNA, the CDR3 is TGTGCCAGCAGTGATCTTAGGGGACAGTGGGGAAATCAGCCCCAGCATTTT. Encoded protein: CASSDLRGQWGNQPQHF.

This clonotype was counted many times. This rearrangement joins TRBV25-1 to TRBJ2-7; a weak D match, TRBD2 (6 bases). Trimming removed 9 bases from V and 4 bases from J, with 10 bases in between. The CDR3 runs 11 residues. The V gene's germline CDR1 is MGHDK and CDR2 SYGVNS. The CDR3 loop is CASGAGYEQYF. As DNA, the CDR3 is TGTGCCAGTGGGGCGGGATACGAGCAGTACTTC.

This clonotype was recorded many times. This chain links TRBV18 with TRBJ2-1; D gene ambiguous. This CDR3 has 17 amino acids. The ends were cut back, 2 bases at V and 8 bases at J, with 22 bases in the middle. Germline CDR1 is KGHSH and CDR2 is LQKENI. As DNA, the CDR3 is TGTGCCAGCTCACCAATCCTGAGCGAGGAGAACCCCTATGAGCAGTTCTTC. Translating it yields CASSPILSEENPYEQFF.

The chain employs TRBV20-1 and TRBJ2-7, with 8 positions matching TRBD1. V trimming: 8 bases; J trimming: 6 bases; junction bases outside the gene matches: 6. Germline V gene lookup returns CDR1 DFQATT and CDR2 SNEGSKA (reference sequence). CDR3 size: 11 residues. The CDR3, as DNA: TGCAGTCCATTGACAGGGGTCGAGCAGTACTTC. Amino acid sequence: CSPLTGVEQYF.

The rearrangement links TRBV6-2 or TRBV6-3 to TRBJ1-5; D perhaps matches TRBD1 (6 bases). Germline-derived CDR1 and CDR2 are MNHEY and SVGEGT. Between the trimmed V and J ends, which lost 5 bases and 5 bases, there was a span of 10 bases. CDR3 size: 13 residues. This CDR3 reads CASSGEGDQPQHF. Here the CDR3 DNA reads TGTGCCAGCAGTGGGGAGGGGGATCAGCCCCAGCATTTT.